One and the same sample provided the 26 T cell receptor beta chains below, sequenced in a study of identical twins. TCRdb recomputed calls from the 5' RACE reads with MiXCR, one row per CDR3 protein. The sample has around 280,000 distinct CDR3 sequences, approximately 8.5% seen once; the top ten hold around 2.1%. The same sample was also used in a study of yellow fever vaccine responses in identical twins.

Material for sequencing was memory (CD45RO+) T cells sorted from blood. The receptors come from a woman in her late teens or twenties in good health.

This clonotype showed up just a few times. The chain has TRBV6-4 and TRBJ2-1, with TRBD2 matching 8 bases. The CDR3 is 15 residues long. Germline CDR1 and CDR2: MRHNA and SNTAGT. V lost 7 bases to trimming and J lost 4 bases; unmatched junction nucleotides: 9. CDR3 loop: CASTKTSEGYNEQFF. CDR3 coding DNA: TGTGCCAGCACCAAGACTAGCGAAGGGTACAATGAGCAGTTCTTC.

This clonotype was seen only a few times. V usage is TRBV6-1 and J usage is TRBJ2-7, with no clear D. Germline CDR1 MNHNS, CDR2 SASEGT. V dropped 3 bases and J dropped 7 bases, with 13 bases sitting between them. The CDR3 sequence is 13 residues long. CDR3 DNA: TGTGCCAGCAGTGAGGGCGGCGGCGTGGAGCAGTACGTC. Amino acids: CASSEGGGVEQYV.

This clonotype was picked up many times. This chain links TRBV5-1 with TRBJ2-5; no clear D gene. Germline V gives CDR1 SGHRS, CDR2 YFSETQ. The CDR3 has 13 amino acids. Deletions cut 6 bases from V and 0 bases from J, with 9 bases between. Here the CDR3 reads CASTKVYQETQYF. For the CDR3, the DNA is TGCGCCAGCACAAAAGTGTACCAAGAGACCCAGTACTTC.

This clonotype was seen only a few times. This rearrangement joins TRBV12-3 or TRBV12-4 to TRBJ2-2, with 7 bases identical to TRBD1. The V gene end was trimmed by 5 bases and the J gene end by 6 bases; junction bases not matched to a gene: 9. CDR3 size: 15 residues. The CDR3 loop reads CASSPTSTGAGELFF. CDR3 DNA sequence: TGTGCCAGCAGTCCAACCTCTACAGGGGCCGGGGAGCTGTTTTTT.

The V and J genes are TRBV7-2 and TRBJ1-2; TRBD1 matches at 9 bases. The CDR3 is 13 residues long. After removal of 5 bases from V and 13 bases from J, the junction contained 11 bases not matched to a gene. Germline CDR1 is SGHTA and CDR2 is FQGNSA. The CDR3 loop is CASSRIQGASPTF. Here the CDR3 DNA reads TGTGCCAGCAGCAGAATACAGGGGGCAAGTCCCACCTTC.

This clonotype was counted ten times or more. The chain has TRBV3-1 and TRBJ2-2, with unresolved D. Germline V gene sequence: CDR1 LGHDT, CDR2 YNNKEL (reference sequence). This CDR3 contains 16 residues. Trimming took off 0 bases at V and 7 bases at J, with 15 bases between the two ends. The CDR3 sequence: CASSQDRTVGIGELFF. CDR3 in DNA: TGTGCCAGCAGCCAAGATCGGACGGTGGGAATCGGGGAGCTGTTTTTT.

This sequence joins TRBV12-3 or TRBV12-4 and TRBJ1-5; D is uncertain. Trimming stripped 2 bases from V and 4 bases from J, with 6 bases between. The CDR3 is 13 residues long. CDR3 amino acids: CASSLSQNQPQHF. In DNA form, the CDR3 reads TGTGCCAGCAGTTTAAGTCAAAATCAGCCCCAGCATTTT.

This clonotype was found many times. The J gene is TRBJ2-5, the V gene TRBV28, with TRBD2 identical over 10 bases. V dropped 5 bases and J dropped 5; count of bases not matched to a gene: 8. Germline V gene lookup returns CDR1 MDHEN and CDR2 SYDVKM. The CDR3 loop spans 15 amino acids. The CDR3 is CASSPQLAGVETQYF. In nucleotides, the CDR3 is TGTGCCAGCAGTCCACAGCTAGCGGGAGTGGAGACCCAGTACTTC.

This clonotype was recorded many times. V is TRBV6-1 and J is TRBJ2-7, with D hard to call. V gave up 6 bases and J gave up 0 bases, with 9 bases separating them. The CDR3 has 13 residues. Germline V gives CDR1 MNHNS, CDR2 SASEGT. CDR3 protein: CASRKTSSYEQYF. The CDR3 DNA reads TGTGCCAGCAGAAAGACCAGCTCCTACGAGCAGTACTTC.

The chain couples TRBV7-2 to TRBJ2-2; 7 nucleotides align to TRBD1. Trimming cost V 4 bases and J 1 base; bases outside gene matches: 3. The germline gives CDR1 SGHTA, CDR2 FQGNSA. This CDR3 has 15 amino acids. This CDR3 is CASSWNRGNTGELFF. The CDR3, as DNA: TGTGCCAGCAGCTGGAACAGGGGGAACACCGGGGAGCTGTTTTTT.

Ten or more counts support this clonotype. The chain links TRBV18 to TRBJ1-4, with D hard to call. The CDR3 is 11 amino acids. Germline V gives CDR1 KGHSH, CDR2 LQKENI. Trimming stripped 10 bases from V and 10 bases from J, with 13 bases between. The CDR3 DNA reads TGTGCCACCCCCATCGGAGGAAAACTGTTTTTT. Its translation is CATPIGGKLFF.

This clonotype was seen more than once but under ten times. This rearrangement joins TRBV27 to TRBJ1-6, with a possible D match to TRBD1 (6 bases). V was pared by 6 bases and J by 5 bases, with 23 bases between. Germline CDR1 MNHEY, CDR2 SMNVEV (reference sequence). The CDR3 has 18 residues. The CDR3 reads CASRNRSGQQRNNSPLHF. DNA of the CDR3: TGTGCCAGCAGAAACAGATCCGGACAGCAGAGGAATAATTCACCCCTCCACTTT.

The CDR3 DNA sequence: TGCAGTGCTAGAGATCGCGTGGACAGACTTTATAGCAATCAGCCCCAGCATTTT. The encoded protein is CSARDRVDRLYSNQPQHF. The chain is built from TRBV20-1 and TRBJ1-5; possible D gene TRBD1, 6 bases. V lost 0 bases, J lost 0 bases, and 18 bases lay in between. The CDR3 covers 18 residues. The germline gives CDR1 DFQATT, CDR2 SNEGSKA (reference sequence).

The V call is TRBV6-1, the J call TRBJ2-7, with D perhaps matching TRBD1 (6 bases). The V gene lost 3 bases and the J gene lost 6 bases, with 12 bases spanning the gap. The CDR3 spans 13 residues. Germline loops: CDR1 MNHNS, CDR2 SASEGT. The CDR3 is CASSEGHLSEQYV. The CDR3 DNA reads TGTGCCAGCAGTGAGGGACACCTTTCCGAGCAGTACGTC.

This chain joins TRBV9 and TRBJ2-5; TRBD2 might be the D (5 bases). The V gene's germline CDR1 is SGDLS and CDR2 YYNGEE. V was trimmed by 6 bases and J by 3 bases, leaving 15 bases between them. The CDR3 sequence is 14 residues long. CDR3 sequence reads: CASTSHPGKETQYF. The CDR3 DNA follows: TGTGCCAGCACCAGTCACCCGGGGAAAGAGACCCAGTACTTC.

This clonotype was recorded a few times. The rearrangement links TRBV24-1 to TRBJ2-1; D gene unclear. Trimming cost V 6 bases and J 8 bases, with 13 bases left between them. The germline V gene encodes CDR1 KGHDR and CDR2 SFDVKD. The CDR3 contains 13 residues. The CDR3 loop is CATSRPPLDEQFF. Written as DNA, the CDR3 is TGTGCCACCAGTCGACCGCCTCTTGATGAGCAGTTCTTC.

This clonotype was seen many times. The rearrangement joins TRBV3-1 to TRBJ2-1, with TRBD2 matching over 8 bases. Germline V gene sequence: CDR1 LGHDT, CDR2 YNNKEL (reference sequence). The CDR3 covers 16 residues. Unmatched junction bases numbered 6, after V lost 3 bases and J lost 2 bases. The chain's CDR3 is CASSQELAVAYNEQFF. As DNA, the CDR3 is TGTGCCAGCAGCCAGGAACTAGCGGTGGCCTACAATGAGCAGTTCTTC.

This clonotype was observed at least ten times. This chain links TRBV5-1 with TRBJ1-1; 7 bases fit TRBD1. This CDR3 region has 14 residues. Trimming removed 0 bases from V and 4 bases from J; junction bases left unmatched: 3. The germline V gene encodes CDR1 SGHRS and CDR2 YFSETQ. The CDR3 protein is CASSLGQGFTEAFF. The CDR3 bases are TGCGCCAGCAGCTTGGGACAGGGCTTCACTGAAGCTTTCTTT.

DNA for the CDR3: TGTGCCAGCAGCTCCACGGCGGGATGGGATGAGCAGTTCTTC. Its protein product is CASSSTAGWDEQFF. V gene TRBV5-4 combines with J gene TRBJ2-1; tentative D call: TRBD2 (6 bases). There are 14 residues in the CDR3. Trimming left V 3 bases short and J 8 bases short, with 15 bases between. Germline CDR1 and CDR2: SGHNT and YYREEE (reference sequence).

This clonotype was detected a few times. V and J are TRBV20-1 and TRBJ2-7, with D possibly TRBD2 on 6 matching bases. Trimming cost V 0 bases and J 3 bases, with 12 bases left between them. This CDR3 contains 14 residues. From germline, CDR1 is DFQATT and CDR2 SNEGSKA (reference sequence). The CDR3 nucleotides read TGCAGTGCTAGAGATGGTAGGGAGGACTACGAGCAGTACTTC. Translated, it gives CSARDGREDYEQYF.

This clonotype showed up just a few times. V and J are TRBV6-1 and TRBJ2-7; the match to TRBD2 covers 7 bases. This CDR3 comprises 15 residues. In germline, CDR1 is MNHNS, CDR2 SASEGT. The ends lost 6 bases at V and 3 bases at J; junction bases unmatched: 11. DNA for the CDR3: TGTGCCAGCAGGCCCTATAGCGGGCCGAGCTACGAGCAGTACTTC. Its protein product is CASRPYSGPSYEQYF.

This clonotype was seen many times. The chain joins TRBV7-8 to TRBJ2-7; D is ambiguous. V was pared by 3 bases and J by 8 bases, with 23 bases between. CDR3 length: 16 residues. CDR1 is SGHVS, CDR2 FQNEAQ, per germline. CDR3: CASSFSQDVRNTQQYF. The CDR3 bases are TGTGCCAGCAGCTTCTCCCAGGATGTTAGGAATACGCAGCAGTACTTC.

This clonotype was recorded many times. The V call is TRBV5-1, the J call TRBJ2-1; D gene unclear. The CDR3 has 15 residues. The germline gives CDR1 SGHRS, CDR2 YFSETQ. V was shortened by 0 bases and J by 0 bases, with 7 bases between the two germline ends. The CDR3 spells CASSLVRSSYNEQFF. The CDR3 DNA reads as TGCGCCAGCAGCTTGGTCAGAAGCTCCTACAATGAGCAGTTCTTC.

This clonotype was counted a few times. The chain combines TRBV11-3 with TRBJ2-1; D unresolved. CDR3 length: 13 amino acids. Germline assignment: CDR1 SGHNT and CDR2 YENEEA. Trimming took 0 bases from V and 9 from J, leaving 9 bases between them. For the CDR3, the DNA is TGTGCCAGCAGCTTAGATGAGGCGCGTGAGCAGTTCTTC. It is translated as CASSLDEAREQFF.

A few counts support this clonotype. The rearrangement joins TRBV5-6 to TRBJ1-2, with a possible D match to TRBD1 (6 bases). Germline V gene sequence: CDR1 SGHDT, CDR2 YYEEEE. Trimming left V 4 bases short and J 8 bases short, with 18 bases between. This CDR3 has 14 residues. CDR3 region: CASSKDRGARGYTF. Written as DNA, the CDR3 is TGTGCCAGCAGCAAGGATCGGGGGGCAAGAGGCTACACCTTC.

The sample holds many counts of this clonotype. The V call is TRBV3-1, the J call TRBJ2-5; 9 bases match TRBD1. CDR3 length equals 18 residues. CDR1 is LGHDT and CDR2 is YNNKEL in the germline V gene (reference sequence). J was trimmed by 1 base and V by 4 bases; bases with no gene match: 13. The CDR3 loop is CASSPGWGQGRFQETQYF. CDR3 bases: TGTGCCAGCAGCCCCGGATGGGGACAGGGTCGCTTCCAAGAGACCCAGTACTTC.